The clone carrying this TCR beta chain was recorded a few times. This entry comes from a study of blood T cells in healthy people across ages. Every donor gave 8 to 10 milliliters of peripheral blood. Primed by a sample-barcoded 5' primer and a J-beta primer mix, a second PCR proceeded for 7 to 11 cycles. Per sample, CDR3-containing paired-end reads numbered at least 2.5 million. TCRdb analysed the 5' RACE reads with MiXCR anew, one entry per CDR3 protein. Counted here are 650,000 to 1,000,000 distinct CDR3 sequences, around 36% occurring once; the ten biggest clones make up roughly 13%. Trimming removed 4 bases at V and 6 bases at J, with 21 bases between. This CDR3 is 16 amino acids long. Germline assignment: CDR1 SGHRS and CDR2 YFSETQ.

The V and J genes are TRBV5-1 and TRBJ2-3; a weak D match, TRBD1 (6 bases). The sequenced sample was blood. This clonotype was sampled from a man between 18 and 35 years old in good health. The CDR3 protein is CASSPGTPFTRDTQYF. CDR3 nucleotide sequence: TGCGCCAGCAGCCCCGGGACACCTTTCACTCGGGATACGCAGTATTTT. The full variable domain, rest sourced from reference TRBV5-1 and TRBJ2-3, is KAGVTQTPRYLIKTRGQQVTLSCSPISGHRSVSWYQQTPGQGLQFLFEYFSETQRNKGNFPGRFSGRQFSNSRSEMNVSTLELGDSALYLCASSPGTPFTRDTQYFGPGTRLTVL.